Listed below are T cell receptor beta chains from one sample, sequenced in a study of T cell responses to AZD1222 COVID-19 vaccine. Using immunoSEQ multiplex PCR, the repertoire was profiled, and TCRdb retains in-frame clones only, with some absent. The data show 120,000 to 150,000 clones, with around nine tenths seen just once and 1.5% to 2% held by the top ten. The material was peripheral blood, obtained 28 days after the second AZD1222 dose. All receptors derive from an adult who received the AZD1222 COVID-19 vaccine. The CDR3 runs from the conserved cysteine through the conserved F or W. The D gene is left open where the match is weak. For some rows the clone size is stated as once, few or many, or as a class when expanded; others skip it.

d_call	clone_size	v_call	j_call	cdr3_aa	cdr3_nt
NA	NA	TRBV7-2	TRBJ1-2	CASSITDNYGYTF	TGTGCCAGCAGCATTACAGATAACTATGGCTACACCTTC
NA	NA	TRBV11-2	TRBJ1-1	CASSLTPRGPKGTEAFF	TGTGCCAGCAGCCTAACCCCCAGGGGCCCCAAGGGCACTGAAGCTTTCTTT
NA	once	TRBV6-4	TRBJ2-7	CASSGLPRRGVSYEQYF	TGTGCCAGCAGTGGCCTCCCACGCAGGGGTGTCTCCTACGAGCAGTACTTC
NA	NA	TRBV7-2	TRBJ2-2	CASSLARPGGELFF	TGTGCCAGCAGCTTAGCCCGGCCGGGCGGGGAGCTGTTTTTT
NA	NA	TRBV10-3	TRBJ2-3	CAIKASTDTQYF	TGTGCCATCAAGGCGAGCACAGATACGCAGTATTTT
NA	NA	TRBV6-5	TRBJ1-5	CASSYSKGVNQPQHF	TGTGCCAGCAGTTACTCGAAGGGGGTAAATCAGCCCCAGCATTTT
TRBD2	NA	TRBV13	TRBJ2-3	CASSPPVKTGTSGRGDTQYF	TGTGCCAGCAGCCCCCCCGTAAAAACCGGGACTAGCGGGAGAGGAGATACGCAGTATTTT
TRBD2	NA	TRBV7-2	TRBJ2-5	CASSLDTSGRGETQYF	TGTGCCAGCAGCTTAGATACTAGCGGGAGAGGCGAGACCCAGTACTTC
NA	NA	TRBV3-1/TRBV3-2	TRBJ1-1	CASSPSVRSEAFF	TGTGCCAGCAGCCCAAGCGTCCGTTCTGAAGCTTTCTTT
NA	NA	TRBV28	TRBJ1-1	CASSSYRTGTEAFF	TGTGCCAGCAGTTCCTACAGGACGGGGACTGAAGCTTTCTTT
NA	NA	TRBV4-3	TRBJ1-2	CASSQAPTSNYGYTF	TGCGCCAGCAGCCAAGCCCCGACATCGAACTATGGCTACACCTTC
NA	NA	TRBV27	TRBJ1-4	CASSWRVGEKLFF	TGTGCCAGCAGTTGGCGGGTGGGGGAAAAACTGTTTTTT
TRBD2	NA	TRBV27	TRBJ2-7	CASSPSLAGGYEQYF	TGTGCCAGCAGTCCCTCACTAGCGGGAGGCTACGAGCAGTACTTC
NA	NA	TRBV6-5	TRBJ1-1	CASSYHTTGLYTEAFF	TGTGCCAGCAGTTACCACACAACAGGGTTGTACACTGAAGCTTTCTTT
NA	NA	TRBV6-5	TRBJ1-1	CASSYYSRGDTEAFF	TGTGCCAGCAGTTACTACTCTAGGGGGGATACTGAAGCTTTCTTT
NA	NA	TRBV9	TRBJ2-1	CASSGPPPEGGEQFF	TGTGCCAGCAGCGGTCCCCCCCCGGAGGGTGGTGAGCAGTTCTTC
NA	NA	TRBV11-3	TRBJ2-1	CASSRLSGNEQFF	TGTGCCAGCAGCCGTCTTAGCGGCAATGAGCAGTTCTTC
NA	NA	TRBV5-1	TRBJ2-1	CASSLEWGRSNEQFF	TGCGCCAGCAGCTTGGAGTGGGGGCGAAGCAATGAGCAGTTCTTC
NA	NA	TRBV2	TRBJ2-7	CASRRRGLHEQYF	TGTGCCAGCAGACGGAGGGGGCTCCACGAGCAGTACTTC
NA	NA	TRBV6-2/TRBV6-3	TRBJ1-1	CASSGRNTEAFF	TGTGCCAGCAGCGGACGGAACACTGAAGCTTTCTTT
NA	NA	TRBV6-5	TRBJ2-7	CASSYSGQGFYEQYF	TGTGCCAGCAGTTACTCCGGGCAGGGTTTCTACGAGCAGTACTTC
TRBD2	NA	TRBV25-1	TRBJ2-1	CASSSSGRWVQNEQFF	TGTGCCAGCAGTAGTAGCGGGAGATGGGTGCAAAATGAGCAGTTCTTC
NA	NA	TRBV3-1/TRBV3-2	TRBJ1-6	CASSHLGGGRGSPLHF	TGTGCCAGCAGCCATCTCGGGGGGGGGCGTGGTTCACCCCTCCACTTT
NA	NA	TRBV7-9	TRBJ1-1	CASSLGAGRFLEAFF	TGTGCCAGCAGCTTAGGGGCGGGGCGTTTCCTTGAAGCTTTCTTT